The 17 T cell receptor beta chains listed next were all sequenced from one sample in a study of cytomegalovirus exposure and HLA in healthy donors. In the PCR, 60 Vbeta and 13 Jbeta primers were used. The method was immunoSEQ multiplex PCR; TCRdb's version includes in-frame clones alone and lacks a portion of them. The table has around 150,000 clones, roughly 78% seen once. Sequenced sample: PBMCs. Every receptor here comes from a man aged 50 or older in good health and CMV-seropositive.

The chain couples TRBV5-6 to TRBJ2-1; D unresolved. The CDR3 totals 16 residues. Germline assignment: CDR1 SGHDT and CDR2 YYEEEE. V was cut by 2 bases and J by 1 base, with 13 bases left in between. The chain's CDR3 is CASSLRRIISYNEQFF. In nucleotides, the CDR3 is TGTGCCAGCAGCTTAAGGCGGATTATATCCTACAATGAGCAGTTCTTC.

This chain links TRBV10-3 with TRBJ2-1; D is perhaps TRBD1 (5 bases). V was pared by 2 bases and J by 7 bases, with 6 bases between. Germline V gives CDR1 ENHRY, CDR2 SYGVKD. This CDR3 contains 12 residues. CDR3 in amino acids: CAISEAGNEQFF. The CDR3 bases are TGTGCCATCAGTGAGGCAGGGAATGAGCAGTTCTTC.

The chain recombines TRBV7-3 with TRBJ2-5; TRBD1 might be the D (6 bases). Germline CDR1 and CDR2: SGHTA and FQGTGA. V dropped 2 bases and J dropped 4 bases, with 8 bases sitting between them. The CDR3 spans 13 residues. As DNA, the CDR3 is TGTGCCAGCAGCTTAGACAGGACAGAGACCCAGTACTTC. Encoded protein: CASSLDRTETQYF.

This clone was recorded many times. In nucleotides, the CDR3 is TGCGCCAGCAAGGTCACAGGGAGTCAAGAGACCCAGTACTTC. Protein: CASKVTGSQETQYF. The genes are TRBV5-1 and TRBJ2-5; the D gene is possibly TRBD1 (6 bases). CDR3 length: 14 residues. Trimming cost V 6 bases and J 2 bases, with 14 bases left between them. The germline V gene encodes CDR1 SGHRS and CDR2 YFSETQ.

The rearrangement links TRBV18 to TRBJ1-2; 7 nucleotides agree with TRBD1. The germline gives CDR1 KGHSH, CDR2 LQKENI. This CDR3 spans 16 amino acids. V shed 6 bases, J shed 0 bases, and the junction held 10 bases outside the gene matches. For the CDR3, the DNA is TGTGCCAGCTCCCGGACAGGCTTAAACACTAACTATGGCTACACCTTC. This encodes CASSRTGLNTNYGYTF.

The CDR3 DNA reads as TGCGCCGGTAGCCCGGGACAGGGATACACCGGGGAGCTGTTTTTT. The encoded protein is CAGSPGQGYTGELFF. The J gene is TRBJ2-2, the V gene TRBV23-1, with 9 bases matching TRBD1. TRBV23-1 is assigned to the ORF class and has an uncertain function. The CDR3 has 15 residues. With 11 bases clipped from V and 3 bases from J, the junction kept 10 bases outside the gene matches.

The V and J genes are TRBV29-1 and TRBJ2-7, with TRBD2 identical over 10 bases. The CDR3 consists of 13 residues. Germline CDR1 is SQVTM and CDR2 is ANQGSEA. J lost 6 bases, V lost 6 bases, and 8 bases had no gene match. The CDR3 is CSVSGTSVIEQYF. CDR3 sequence (DNA): TGCAGCGTCTCTGGGACTAGCGTAATCGAGCAGTACTTC.

The rearrangement uses TRBV4-3 and TRBJ1-6; D gene ambiguous. Trimming shortened V by 4 bases and J by 10 bases, and 17 bases separated the two germline ends. CDR1 and CDR2 (germline): LGHNA, YSLEER. There are 15 residues in the CDR3. The CDR3 nucleotides read TGCGCCAGCAGCCTTGGACTAGCAGAGGAGTCACCCCTCCACTTT. It yields the protein CASSLGLAEESPLHF.

The rearrangement links TRBV2 to TRBJ2-1; D may be TRBD1 (6 bases). CDR3 length equals 15 residues. V dropped 5 bases and J dropped 0 bases, with 11 bases sitting between them. The germline CDR1 and CDR2 sequences are SNHLY and FYNNEI. As DNA, the CDR3 is TGTGCCAGCAGTTCCGACAGGAGCTCCTACAATGAGCAGTTCTTC. Amino acids: CASSSDRSSYNEQFF.

This chain connects TRBV6-1 to TRBJ1-1; D is perhaps TRBD1 (5 bases). Deletions cut 8 bases from V and 1 base from J, with 17 bases between. CDR1 is MNHNS, CDR2 SASEGT, per germline. The CDR3 has 15 amino acids. Here the CDR3 DNA reads TGTGCCAGCTCCCTGGAAGGACACCGGAACACTGAAGCTTTCTTT. It encodes CASSLEGHRNTEAFF.

This sequence joins TRBV6-5 and TRBJ1-2; D uncertain. Germline-derived CDR1 and CDR2 are MNHEY and SVGAGI. Trimming pared 2 bases from V and 0 bases from J, leaving 13 bases between. The CDR3 is made up of 16 amino acids. DNA of the CDR3: TGTGCCAGCAGTTACCGGCCGGAGGCATCTAACTATGGCTACACCTTC. Encoded protein: CASSYRPEASNYGYTF.

This chain joins TRBV6-6 and TRBJ2-7, with D perhaps matching TRBD1 (5 bases). Germline CDR1 MNHNY, CDR2 SVGAGI (reference sequence). The V end lost 2 bases, the J end lost 4 bases, and 12 bases lay between the germline ends. This CDR3 comprises 14 residues. The CDR3 sequence: CASSYVGQGYEQYF. CDR3 DNA: TGTGCCAGCAGTTACGTAGGGCAGGGTTACGAGCAGTACTTC.

The V call is TRBV10-3, the J call TRBJ2-7, with 11 nucleotides matching TRBD2. Germline CDR1 and CDR2: ENHRY and SYGVKD. The CDR3 spans 17 residues. The V gene end was trimmed by 0 bases and the J gene end by 4 bases; junction bases not matched to a gene: 8. The DNA for the CDR3 is TGTGCCATCAGTGAGTCACCGGCTACTAGCGGGAGATACGAGCAGTACTTC. Amino acids: CAISESPATSGRYEQYF.

V gene TRBV7-4 combines with J gene TRBJ2-7; D may be TRBD2 (7 bases). Germline V CDR1 and CDR2: SGHVT, SQSDAQ. The CDR3 is 15 residues long. V shed 3 bases and J shed 2 bases, with 14 bases lying between them. Here the CDR3 DNA reads TGTGCCAGCAGCTTGACCGGGGGGCAAACCTACGAGCAGTACTTC. Amino acids: CASSLTGGQTYEQYF.

CDR3 sequence: CASSTGAAETQYF. In nucleotides, the CDR3 is TGTGCCAGCAGCACAGGGGCAGCAGAGACCCAGTACTTC. The chain recombines TRBV6-6 with TRBJ2-5; 7 bases fit TRBD1. The V segment lost 6 bases and the J segment 4 bases; nucleotides outside the gene matches: 5. The CDR3 loop spans 13 amino acids. CDR1 and CDR2 (germline): MNHNY, SVGAGI (reference sequence).

This rearrangement joins TRBV4-3 to TRBJ1-2; D is uncertain. Looked up from germline, CDR1 is LGHNA and CDR2 is YSLEER. The CDR3 contains 14 residues. V lost 0 bases and J 4 bases, leaving 9 bases between the germline ends. Here the CDR3 reads CASSQDLGTYGYTF. CDR3 DNA sequence: TGCGCCAGCAGCCAAGATCTGGGCACCTATGGCTACACCTTC.

The chain links TRBV5-8 to TRBJ2-1; a possible D gene is TRBD2 (5 bases). The germline gives CDR1 SGHTS, CDR2 YDEGEE. Trimming left V 6 bases short and J 0 bases short, with 10 bases between. The CDR3 length is 14 residues. CDR3 sequence (DNA): TGTGCCAGCATCAAACTAGACTCCTACAATGAGCAGTTCTTC. This sequence encodes CASIKLDSYNEQFF.